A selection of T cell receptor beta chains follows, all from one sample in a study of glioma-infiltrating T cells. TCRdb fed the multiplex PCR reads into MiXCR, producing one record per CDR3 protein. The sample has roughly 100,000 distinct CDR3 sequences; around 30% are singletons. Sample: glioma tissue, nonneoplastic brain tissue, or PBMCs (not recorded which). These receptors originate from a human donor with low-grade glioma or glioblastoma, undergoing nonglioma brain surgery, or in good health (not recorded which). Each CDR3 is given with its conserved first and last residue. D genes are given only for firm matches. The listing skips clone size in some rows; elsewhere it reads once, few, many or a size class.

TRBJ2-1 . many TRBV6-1 CASRTGQGYNEQFF TGTGCCAGCAGAACGGGGCAGGGCTACAATGAGCAGTTCTTC
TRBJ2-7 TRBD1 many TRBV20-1 CSARVGDRGTYEQYF TGCAGTGCTAGAGTCGGGGACAGGGGGACCTACGAGCAGTACTTC
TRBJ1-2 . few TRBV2 CASSSGVGRGYTF TGTGCCAGCTCCAGTGGGGTCGGTCGCGGCTACACCTTC
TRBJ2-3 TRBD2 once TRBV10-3 CAVRTSGGPYTQYF TGTGCCGTCAGGACTAGCGGGGGCCCATATACGCAGTATTTT
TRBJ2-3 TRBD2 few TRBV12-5 CASGQGLERTDTQYF TGTGCTAGTGGCCAGGGACTAGAAAGGACAGATACGCAGTATTTT
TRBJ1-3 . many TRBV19 CASITFASGNTIYF TGTGCCAGTATCACCTTCGCATCTGGAAACACCATATATTTT
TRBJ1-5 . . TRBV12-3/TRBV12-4 CASSSTPRQPQHF TGTGCCAGCAGTTCGACCCCACGTCAGCCCCAGCATTTT
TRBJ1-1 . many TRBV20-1 CSARLQKETEAFF TGCAGTGCTAGATTACAGAAGGAGACTGAAGCTTTCTTT
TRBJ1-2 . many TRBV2 CASSVQTYGYTF TGTGCCAGCAGTGTCCAGACCTATGGCTACACCTTC
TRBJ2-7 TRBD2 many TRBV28 CASSLWSSGGDYEQYF TGTGCCAGCAGTTTATGGTCTAGCGGGGGGGACTACGAGCAGTACTTC
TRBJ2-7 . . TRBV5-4 CASSSFLRGERKGNYEQYF TGTGCCAGCAGCAGTTTCCTCAGGGGCGAAAGGAAGGGGAACTACGAGCAGTACTTC
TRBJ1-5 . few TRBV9 CASSDHNSNQPQHF TGTGCCAGCAGCGACCACAATAGCAATCAGCCCCAGCATTTT
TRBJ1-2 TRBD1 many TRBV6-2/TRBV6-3 CATATGGTYGYTF TGTGCCACCGCGACAGGGGGCACCTATGGCTACACCTTC
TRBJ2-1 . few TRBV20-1 CSARDPGANEQFF TGCAGTGCTAGAGACCCCGGGGCCAATGAGCAGTTCTTC
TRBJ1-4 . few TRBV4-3 CASSQEGSNNEKLFF TGCGCCAGCAGCCAAGAGGGCAGCAATAATGAAAAACTGTTTTTT
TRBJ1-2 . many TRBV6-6 CASSYSSDRNYGYTF TGTGCCAGCAGTTACTCGAGTGACAGGAACTATGGCTACACCTTC
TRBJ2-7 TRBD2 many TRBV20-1 CSARGLAGIEQYF TGCAGTGCTAGGGGCCTAGCGGGGATCGAGCAGTACTTC
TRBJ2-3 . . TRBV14 CASSDRGNTQYF TGTGCCAGCTCAGATCGGGGGAATACGCAGTATTTT
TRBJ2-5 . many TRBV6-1 CASSPPEGLQETQYF TGTGCCAGCAGTCCCCCCGAGGGCCTCCAAGAGACCCAGTACTTC
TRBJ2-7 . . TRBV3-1 CASSHATDYEQYF TGTGCCAGCAGCCATGCGACAGACTACGAGCAGTACTTC
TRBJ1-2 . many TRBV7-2 CASSLNSQAATYGYTF TGTGCCAGCAGCTTAAACAGTCAGGCCGCAACCTATGGCTACACCTTC
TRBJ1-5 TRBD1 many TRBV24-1 CATPQDRGASNQPQHF TGTGCCACCCCCCAGGACAGGGGGGCGAGCAATCAGCCCCAGCATTTT
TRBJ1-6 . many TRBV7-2 CASSLGGVDSPLHF TGTGCCAGCAGCTTAGGGGGAGTGGATTCACCCCTCCACTTT
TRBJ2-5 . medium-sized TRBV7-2 CASTTRKTQYF TGTGCCAGCACCACTCGGAAGACCCAGTACTTC
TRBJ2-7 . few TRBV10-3 CAISESVGSSYEQYF TGTGCCATCAGTGAGTCGGTAGGTAGCTCCTACGAGCAGTACTTC
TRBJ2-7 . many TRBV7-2 CASSLGGVPYF TGTGCCAGCAGCTTAGGGGGGGTCCCTTACTTC
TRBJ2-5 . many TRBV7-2 CASSLAQETQYF TGTGCCAGCAGCTTAGCTCAAGAGACCCAGTACTTC
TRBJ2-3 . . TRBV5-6 CASSSPSTDTQYF TGTGCCAGCAGCTCGCCAAGCACAGATACGCAGTATTTT
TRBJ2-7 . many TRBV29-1 CSARTPYEQYF TGCAGCGCCCGGACACCCTACGAGCAGTACTTC
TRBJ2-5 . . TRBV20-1 CSANRGGEETQYF TGCAGTGCTAACAGGGGGGGGGAAGAGACCCAGTACTTC
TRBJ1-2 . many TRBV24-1 CATSDSRTANYGYTF TGTGCCACCAGTGATTCCAGGACGGCGAACTATGGCTACACCTTC
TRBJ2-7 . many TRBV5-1 CASSLMYRAYEQYF TGCGCCAGCAGCTTAATGTACAGAGCCTACGAGCAGTACTTC
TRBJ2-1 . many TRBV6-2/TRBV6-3 CASSYAATTNNEQFF TGTGCCAGCAGTTACGCGGCTACCACCAACAATGAGCAGTTCTTC
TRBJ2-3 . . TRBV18 CASPQGEADTQYF TGTGCCAGCCCTCAGGGGGAGGCAGATACGCAGTATTTT
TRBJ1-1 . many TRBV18 CASSQSASRAEAFF TGTGCCAGCTCACAGTCGGCTAGCCGGGCTGAAGCTTTCTTT
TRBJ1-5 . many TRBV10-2 CASSESMAWAQPQHF TGCGCCAGCAGTGAGTCCATGGCTTGGGCTCAGCCCCAGCATTTT
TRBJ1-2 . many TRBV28 CASSLVRPLYGYTF TGTGCCAGCAGTTTAGTCCGTCCGCTCTATGGCTACACCTTC
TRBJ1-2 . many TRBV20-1 CSAETPNYGYTF TGCAGTGCAGAGACACCAAACTATGGCTACACCTTC
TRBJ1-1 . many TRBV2 CASSVLGFEAFF TGTGCCAGCAGTGTCTTGGGGTTTGAAGCTTTCTTT
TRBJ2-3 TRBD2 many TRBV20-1 CSVGGVGTDTQYF TGCAGTGTGGGGGGGGTGGGCACAGATACGCAGTATTTT
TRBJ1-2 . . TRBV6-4 CAMEANYGYTF TGTGCCATGGAAGCTAACTATGGCTACACCTTC
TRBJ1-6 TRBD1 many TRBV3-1 CASSDRDRGLGSPLHF TGTGCCAGCAGCGACAGGGACAGGGGTTTAGGATCACCCCTCCACTTT